What follows are 6 T cell receptor beta chains derived from one specimen sequenced in a study of T cell repertoires in cytomegalovirus infection. Their antigen targets remain unknown. TCRdb re-derived calls from the reads in MiXCR, one entry per CDR3 protein. Among 450,000 to 550,000 distinct CDR3 sequences listed, roughly 42% were seen once. The input for sequencing was cultured PBMCs, taken from culture after CMV antigen stimulation. The receptors derive from a human donor in good health (CMV status not recorded). Some clones in this sample may be carry-over from other donors' samples.

This clonotype was detected only a few times. The chain is built from TRBV7-6 and TRBJ2-1; D is unclear. Germline-derived CDR1 and CDR2 are SGHVS and FNYEAQ. V lost 5 bases, J lost 9 bases, and 17 bases lay in between. This CDR3 contains 14 residues. The CDR3 here is CASSRLIDLGEQFF. The CDR3 DNA follows: TGTGCCAGCAGCCGCCTGATCGATCTCGGTGAGCAGTTCTTC.

The chain combines TRBV18 with TRBJ2-7; 8 bases agree with TRBD1. Germline loops: CDR1 KGHSH, CDR2 LQKENI. Trimming removed 5 bases from V and 3 bases from J; junction bases left unmatched: 6. CDR3 length: 14 amino acids. The CDR3, as DNA: TGTGCCAGCTCAGTCGACAGGGGAAACTACGAGCAGTACTTC. Translation: CASSVDRGNYEQYF.

The count of this clonotype is one. The chain uses TRBV20-1 and TRBJ2-1; 9 bases agree with TRBD2. Germline CDR1 reads DFQATT; CDR2 reads SNEGSKA (reference sequence). The length of the CDR3 is 15 residues. V lost 0 bases, J lost 7 bases, and 7 bases stayed unmatched. Written as DNA, the CDR3 is TGCAGTGCTAGAGATCGTCGCGGGAGGGCGAATGAGCAGTTCTTC. Translating it yields CSARDRRGRANEQFF.

This clonotype was observed a handful of times. The V call is TRBV20-1, the J call TRBJ2-1; 7 bases are a match to TRBD2. The trim removed 0 bases at V and 7 bases at J, leaving 6 bases unmatched. The CDR3 runs to 14 residues. Per the germline V gene, CDR1 is DFQATT and CDR2 is SNEGSKA (reference sequence). CDR3 loop: CSARDFIGGNEQFF. DNA for the CDR3: TGCAGTGCTAGAGATTTTATCGGGGGGAATGAGCAGTTCTTC.

J is TRBJ2-3 and V is TRBV6-2 or TRBV6-3; 11 positions match TRBD2. Germline V gene lookup returns CDR1 MNHEY and CDR2 SVGEGT. The CDR3 is 16 residues long. V was clipped by 5 bases and J by 0 bases; unmatched bases: 4. DNA for the CDR3: TGTGCCAGCAGTGCGGGACTAGCGGCTAGCACAGATACGCAGTATTTT. Translating it yields CASSAGLAASTDTQYF.

The rearrangement uses TRBV28 and TRBJ2-5; 7 positions agree with TRBD1. The germline V gene encodes CDR1 MDHEN and CDR2 SYDVKM. Trimming took 5 bases from V and 5 from J; bases not matched to a gene: 5. The CDR3 covers 13 residues. The CDR3 loop reads CASSRQGLETQYF. DNA of the CDR3: TGTGCCAGCAGTAGACAGGGCTTGGAGACCCAGTACTTC. The complete variable domain, with remaining parts taken from reference TRBV28 and TRBJ2-5, reads DVKVTQSSRYLVKRTGEKVFLECVQDMDHENMFWYRQDPGLGLRLIYFSYDVKMKEKGDIPEGYSVSREKKERFSLILESASTNQTSMYLCASSRQGLETQYFGPGTRLLVL.